The 12 T cell receptor beta chains listed next were all sequenced from one sample in a study of TIL therapy for anti-PD-1-resistant metastatic lung cancer. Time point in this sample: pre-treatment sample, taken before nivolumab and TIL therapy. This was the immunoSEQ v3 assay. Method: immunoSEQ multiplex PCR; TCRdb's copy keeps in-frame clones and lacks some. The sample shows 45,000 to 75,000 clones, 55% to 75% of them seen only once. This specimen was blood, taken at baseline. The receptors come from a person aged 25 to 80 with non-small cell lung cancer.

The chain uses TRBV7-3 and TRBJ2-5, with D unresolved. CDR1 and CDR2 (germline): SGHTA, FQGTGA. The CDR3 runs 13 residues. Trimming took 2 bases from V and 1 from J, leaving 5 bases between them. CDR3 in amino acids: CASSLYPQETQYF. CDR3 nucleotide sequence: TGTGCCAGCAGCTTATATCCCCAAGAGACCCAGTACTTC.

This clone appeared a single time. The V and J genes are TRBV10-1 and TRBJ2-1; 11 bases agree with TRBD2. This CDR3 comprises 15 residues. The V gene's germline CDR1 is WNHNN and CDR2 SYGVQD (reference sequence). The V gene end was trimmed by 6 bases and the J gene end by 7 bases; junction bases not matched to a gene: 8. For the CDR3, the DNA is TGCGCCAGCAGCGCGCCGGGACTAGCGGATAATGAGCAGTTCTTC. It codes for CASSAPGLADNEQFF.

The chain couples TRBV5-1 to TRBJ1-2; 7 bases align to TRBD1. This CDR3 has 17 amino acids. Germline V gene data show CDR1 as SGHRS and CDR2 as YFSETQ. V was clipped by 3 bases and J by 2 bases; unmatched bases: 13. The CDR3 loop is CASSSLREGTENYGYTF. The DNA of the CDR3 is TGCGCCAGCAGCTCATTACGTGAGGGGACAGAAAACTATGGCTACACCTTC.

This chain links TRBV5-4 with TRBJ2-7; 8 bases align to TRBD1. Trimming at V came to 8 bases and at J to 6 bases, leaving 7 bases not matched to a gene. This CDR3 comprises 12 residues. Germline CDR1 reads SGHNT; CDR2 reads YYREEE (reference sequence). This CDR3 reads CASTGTGPEQYF. CDR3 bases: TGTGCCAGTACCGGGACAGGACCCGAGCAGTACTTC.

The CDR3, as DNA: TGTGCCGGTAACAGGGACAATCAGCCCCAGCATTTT. The encoded protein is CAGNRDNQPQHF. The chain couples TRBV21-1 to TRBJ1-5; the table's D call TRBD1 went unverified against the DNA. TRBV21-1 is designated a pseudogene. This CDR3 has 12 residues.

This clone appeared once. The chain uses TRBV4-1 and TRBJ2-5, with D possibly being TRBD1 (6 bases). With 2 bases removed from V and 4 bases from J, the gap between germline ends came to 11 bases. Germline CDR1 reads MGHRA; CDR2 reads YSYEKL. The CDR3 runs 14 residues. This chain's CDR3 is CASSQRGLGETQYF. CDR3 in DNA: TGCGCCAGCAGCCAAAGGGGGTTAGGAGAGACCCAGTACTTC.

The chain combines TRBV10-3 with TRBJ2-1; the match to TRBD2 covers 11 bases. The CDR3 length is 15 residues. Germline CDR1 is ENHRY and CDR2 is SYGVKD. The junction had 3 bases not matched to a gene; V was cut back by 4 bases and J by 4 bases. CDR3 amino acids: CAISVASGRYNEQFF. The CDR3 bases are TGTGCCATCAGTGTTGCTAGCGGGAGGTACAATGAGCAGTTCTTC.

The chain links TRBV6-1 to TRBJ2-7, with 7 positions matching TRBD1. In germline, CDR1 is MNHNS, CDR2 SASEGT. V shed 2 bases and J 2 bases; nucleotides not matched to a gene: 3. The CDR3 has 14 amino acids. CDR3 sequence reads: CASSEQGVTYEQYF. The CDR3 DNA sequence: TGTGCCAGCAGTGAACAGGGGGTTACCTACGAGCAGTACTTC.

This chain uses TRBV6-6 with TRBJ2-3; D is ambiguous. Deletions cut 6 bases from V and 2 bases from J, with 9 bases between. The length of the CDR3 is 13 residues. Germline V gene lookup returns CDR1 MNHNY and CDR2 SVGAGI (reference sequence). CDR3 nucleotides: TGTGCCAGCAGCACACAAGACACAGATACGCAGTATTTT. This codes for CASSTQDTDTQYF.

This clone was counted between two and nine times. The chain combines TRBV27 with TRBJ2-1; 10 nucleotides align to TRBD2. J lost 6 bases, V lost 6 bases, and 2 bases had no gene match. CDR3 length equals 13 residues. CDR1 MNHEY and CDR2 SMNVEV come from the germline V gene (reference sequence). CDR3 in DNA: TGTGCCAGCAGCGGACTAGCGGCCAATGAGCAGTTCTTC. It translates to CASSGLAANEQFF.

This clone has more than one count but fewer than ten. This chain links TRBV5-1 with TRBJ1-2; TRBD1 matches at 9 bases. CDR1 is SGHRS and CDR2 is YFSETQ in the germline V gene. Losses at the gene ends were 0 bases for V and 6 bases for J; bases not matched to a gene: 0. This CDR3 contains 13 residues. The CDR3 loop is CASSLGTGDGYTF. The CDR3 DNA reads as TGCGCCAGCAGCTTGGGGACAGGGGATGGCTACACCTTC.

Comment on this clone: The same CDR3 arises from other DNA sequences in this sample as well. This rearrangement joins TRBV6-6 to TRBJ1-5, with D unresolved. The CDR3 runs 13 residues. V lost 2 bases and J 0 bases, leaving 2 bases between the germline ends. From germline, CDR1 is MNHNY and CDR2 SVGAGI (reference sequence). The CDR3 sequence is CASSYDSNQPQHF. The CDR3 DNA is TGTGCCAGCAGTTACGATAGCAATCAGCCCCAGCATTTT.